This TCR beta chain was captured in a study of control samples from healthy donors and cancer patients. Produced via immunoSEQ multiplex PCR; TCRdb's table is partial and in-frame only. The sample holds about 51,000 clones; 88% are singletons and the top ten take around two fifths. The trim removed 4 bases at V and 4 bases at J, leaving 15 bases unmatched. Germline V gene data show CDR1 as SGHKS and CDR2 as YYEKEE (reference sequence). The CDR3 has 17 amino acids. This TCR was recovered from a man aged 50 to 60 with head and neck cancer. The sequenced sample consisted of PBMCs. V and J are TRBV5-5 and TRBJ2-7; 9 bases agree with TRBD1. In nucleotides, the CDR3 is TGTGCCAGCAGCGCACGATATCCGGGACAGGGCATATACGAGCAGTACTTC. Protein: CASSARYPGQGIYEQYF.